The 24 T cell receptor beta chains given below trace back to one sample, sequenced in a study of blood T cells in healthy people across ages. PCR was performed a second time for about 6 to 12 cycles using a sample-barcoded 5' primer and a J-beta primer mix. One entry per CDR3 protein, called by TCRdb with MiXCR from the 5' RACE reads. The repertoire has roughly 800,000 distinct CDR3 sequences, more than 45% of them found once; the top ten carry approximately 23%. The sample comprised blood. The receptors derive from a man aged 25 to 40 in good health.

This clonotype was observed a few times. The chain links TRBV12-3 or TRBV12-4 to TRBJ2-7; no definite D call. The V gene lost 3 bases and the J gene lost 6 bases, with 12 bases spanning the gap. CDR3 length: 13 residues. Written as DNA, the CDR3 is TGTGCCAGCAGTTTTTCCACCCTTGGCGAGCAGTACTTC. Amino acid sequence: CASSFSTLGEQYF.

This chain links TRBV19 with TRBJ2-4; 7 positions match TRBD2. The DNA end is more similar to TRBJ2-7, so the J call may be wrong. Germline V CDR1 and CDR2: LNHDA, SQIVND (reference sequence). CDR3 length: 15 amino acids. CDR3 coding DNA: TGTGCCAGTAGCGCGGGGGACGGACTCTCCTACGAGCAGTACTTC. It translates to CASSAGDGLSYEQYF.

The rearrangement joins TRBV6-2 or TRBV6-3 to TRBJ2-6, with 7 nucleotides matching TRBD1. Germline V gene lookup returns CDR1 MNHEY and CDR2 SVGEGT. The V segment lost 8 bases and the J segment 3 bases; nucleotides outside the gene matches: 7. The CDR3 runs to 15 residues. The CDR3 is CASGKGAGGANVLTF. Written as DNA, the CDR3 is TGTGCCAGCGGCAAGGGGGCCGGTGGGGCCAACGTCCTGACTTTC.

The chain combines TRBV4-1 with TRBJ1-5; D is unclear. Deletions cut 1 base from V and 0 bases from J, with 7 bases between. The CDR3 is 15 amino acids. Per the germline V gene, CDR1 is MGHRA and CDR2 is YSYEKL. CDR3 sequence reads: CASSQVPGSNQPQHF. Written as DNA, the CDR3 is TGCGCCAGCAGCCAAGTCCCTGGTAGCAATCAGCCCCAGCATTTT.

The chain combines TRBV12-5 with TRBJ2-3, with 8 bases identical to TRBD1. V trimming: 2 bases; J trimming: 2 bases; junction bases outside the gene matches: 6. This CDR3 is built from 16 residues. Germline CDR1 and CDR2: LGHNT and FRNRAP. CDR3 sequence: CASGLTAGGFTDTQYF. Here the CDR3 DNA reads TGTGCTAGTGGTTTGACCGCAGGGGGCTTCACAGATACGCAGTATTTT.

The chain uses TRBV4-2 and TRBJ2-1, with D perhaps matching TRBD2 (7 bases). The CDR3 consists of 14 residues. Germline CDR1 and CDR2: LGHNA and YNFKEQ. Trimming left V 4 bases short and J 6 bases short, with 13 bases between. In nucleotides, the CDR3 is TGTGCCAGCAGCCGGGGGGGCTCAAGCAATGAGCAGTTCTTC. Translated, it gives CASSRGGSSNEQFF.

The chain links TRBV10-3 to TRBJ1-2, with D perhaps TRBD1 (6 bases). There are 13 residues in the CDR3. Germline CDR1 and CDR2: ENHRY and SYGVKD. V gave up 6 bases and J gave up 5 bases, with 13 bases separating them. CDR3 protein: CAISQDSAYGYTF. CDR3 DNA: TGTGCCATCAGCCAGGACAGCGCGTATGGCTACACCTTC.

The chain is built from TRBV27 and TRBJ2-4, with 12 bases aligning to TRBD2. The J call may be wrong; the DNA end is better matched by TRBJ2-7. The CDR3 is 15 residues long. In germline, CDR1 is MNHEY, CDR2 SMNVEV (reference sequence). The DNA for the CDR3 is TGTGCCAGCACTACGCTAGCGGGGGGGAGATACGAGCAGTACTTC. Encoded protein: CASTTLAGGRYEQYF.

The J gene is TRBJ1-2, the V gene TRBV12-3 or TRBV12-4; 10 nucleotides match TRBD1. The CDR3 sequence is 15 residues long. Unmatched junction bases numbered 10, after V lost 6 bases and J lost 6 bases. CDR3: CASRPGGTGAHGYTF. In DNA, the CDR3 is TGTGCCAGCAGACCGGGAGGGACAGGGGCGCATGGCTACACCTTC.

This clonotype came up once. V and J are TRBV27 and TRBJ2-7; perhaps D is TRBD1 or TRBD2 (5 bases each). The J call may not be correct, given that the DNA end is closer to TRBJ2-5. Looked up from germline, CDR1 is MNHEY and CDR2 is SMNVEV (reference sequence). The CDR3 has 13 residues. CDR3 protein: CASSDSGLGTQYF. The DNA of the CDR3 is TGTGCCAGCAGTGACTCGGGGCTGGGGACCCAGTACTTC.

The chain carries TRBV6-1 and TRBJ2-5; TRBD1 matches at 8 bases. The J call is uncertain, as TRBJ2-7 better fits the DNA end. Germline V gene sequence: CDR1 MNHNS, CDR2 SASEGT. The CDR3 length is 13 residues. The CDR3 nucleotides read TGTGCCAGCAGTGGGCAGGGGGCGACCGAGCAGTACTTC. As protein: CASSGQGATEQYF.

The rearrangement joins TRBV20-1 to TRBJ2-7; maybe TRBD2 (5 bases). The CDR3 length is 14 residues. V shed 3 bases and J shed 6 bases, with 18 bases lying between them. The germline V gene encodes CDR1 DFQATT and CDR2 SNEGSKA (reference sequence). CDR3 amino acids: CSARGASDPSEQYF. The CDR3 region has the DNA TGCAGTGCTAGGGGAGCGAGCGACCCCAGCGAGCAGTACTTC.

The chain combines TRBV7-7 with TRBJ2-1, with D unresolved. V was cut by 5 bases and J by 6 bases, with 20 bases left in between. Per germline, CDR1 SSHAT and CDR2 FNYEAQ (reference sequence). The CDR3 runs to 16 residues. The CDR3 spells CASSPTIARFSNEQFF. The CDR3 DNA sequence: TGTGCCAGCAGCCCCACGATAGCCCGATTCTCCAATGAGCAGTTCTTC.

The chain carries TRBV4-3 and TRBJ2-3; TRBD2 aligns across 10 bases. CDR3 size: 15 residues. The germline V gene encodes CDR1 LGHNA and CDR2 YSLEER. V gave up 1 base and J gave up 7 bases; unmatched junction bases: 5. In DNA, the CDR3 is TGCGCCAGCAGCCAAGTCACTAGCGGGATGAATACGCAGTATTTT. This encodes CASSQVTSGMNTQYF.

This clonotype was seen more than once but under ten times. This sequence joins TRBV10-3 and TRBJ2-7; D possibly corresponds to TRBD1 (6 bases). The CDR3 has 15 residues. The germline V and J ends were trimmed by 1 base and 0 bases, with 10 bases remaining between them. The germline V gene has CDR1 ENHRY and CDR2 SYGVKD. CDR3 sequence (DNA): TGTGCCATCAGTGAGTTTCGACAGGACTCCTACGAGCAGTACTTC. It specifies CAISEFRQDSYEQYF.

CDR3 amino acids: CSAQEMAEAFF. CDR3 DNA: TGCAGCGCTCAGGAGATGGCTGAAGCTTTCTTT. The J gene is TRBJ1-1, the V gene TRBV20-1; D not certain. The CDR3 totals 11 residues. The V gene's germline CDR1 is DFQATT and CDR2 SNEGSKA (reference sequence).

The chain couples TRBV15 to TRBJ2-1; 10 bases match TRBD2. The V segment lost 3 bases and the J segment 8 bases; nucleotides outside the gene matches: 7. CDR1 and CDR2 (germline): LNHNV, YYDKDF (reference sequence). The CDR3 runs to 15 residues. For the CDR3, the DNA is TGTGCCACCAGCAGGCGAGCGGGGGGGCACGATGAGCAGTTCTTC. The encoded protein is CATSRRAGGHDEQFF.

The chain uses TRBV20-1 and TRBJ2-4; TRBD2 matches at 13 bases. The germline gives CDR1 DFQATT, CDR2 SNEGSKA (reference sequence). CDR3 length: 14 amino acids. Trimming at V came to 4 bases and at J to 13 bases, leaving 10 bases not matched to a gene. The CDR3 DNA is TGCAGTGCTACCAGGACTAGCGGGAGATCTGAGCAGTACTTC. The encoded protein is CSATRTSGRSEQYF.

CDR3 sequence: CSVGAIRGSSTDTQYF. The DNA of the CDR3 is TGCAGCGTTGGGGCTATCCGGGGGTCGTCCACAGATACGCAGTATTTT. This sequence joins TRBV29-1 and TRBJ2-3; perhaps TRBD2 as D (6 bases). Deletions cut 4 bases from V and 2 bases from J, with 19 bases between. Germline V lookup: CDR1 SQVTM, CDR2 ANQGSEA. The CDR3 totals 16 residues.

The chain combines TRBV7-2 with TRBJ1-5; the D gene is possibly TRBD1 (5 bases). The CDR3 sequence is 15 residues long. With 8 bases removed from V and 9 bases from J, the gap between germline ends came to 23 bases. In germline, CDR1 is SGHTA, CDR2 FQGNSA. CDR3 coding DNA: TGTGCCAGCGGAGTTGGGGGAGAAAACAGGACGCCCCAGCATTTT. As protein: CASGVGGENRTPQHF.

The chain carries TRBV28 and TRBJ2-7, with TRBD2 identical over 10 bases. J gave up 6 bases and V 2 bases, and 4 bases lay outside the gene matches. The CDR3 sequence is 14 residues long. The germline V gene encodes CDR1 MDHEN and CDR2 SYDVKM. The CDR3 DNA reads TGTGCCAGCAGTTTACTAGCGGGAGCTTTCGAGCAGTACTTC. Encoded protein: CASSLLAGAFEQYF.

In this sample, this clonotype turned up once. The CDR3 is CASAGTSGLYEQFF. The CDR3 nucleotides are TGTGCCAGCGCCGGGACTAGCGGCCTGTATGAGCAGTTCTTC. V is TRBV6-2 or TRBV6-3 and J is TRBJ2-1, with 11 positions matching TRBD2. The CDR3 is made up of 14 amino acids. Germline loops: CDR1 MNHEY, CDR2 SVGEGT. V shed 8 bases, J shed 8 bases, and the junction held 8 bases outside the gene matches.

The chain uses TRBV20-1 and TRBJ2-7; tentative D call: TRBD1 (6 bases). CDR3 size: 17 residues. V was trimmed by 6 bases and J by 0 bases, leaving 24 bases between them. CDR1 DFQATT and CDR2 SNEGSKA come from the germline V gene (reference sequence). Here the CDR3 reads CSAPMKGTPKNSYEQYF. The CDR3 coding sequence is TGCAGTGCCCCTATGAAGGGGACACCAAAAAACTCCTACGAGCAGTACTTC.

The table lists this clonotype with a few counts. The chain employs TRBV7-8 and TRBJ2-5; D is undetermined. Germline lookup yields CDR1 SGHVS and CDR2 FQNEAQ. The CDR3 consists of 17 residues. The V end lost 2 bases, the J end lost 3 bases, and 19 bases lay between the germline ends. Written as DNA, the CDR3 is TGTGCCAGCAGCTTATCATCCGGGCTAGTTTGGAAAGAGACCCAGTACTTC. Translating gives CASSLSSGLVWKETQYF.